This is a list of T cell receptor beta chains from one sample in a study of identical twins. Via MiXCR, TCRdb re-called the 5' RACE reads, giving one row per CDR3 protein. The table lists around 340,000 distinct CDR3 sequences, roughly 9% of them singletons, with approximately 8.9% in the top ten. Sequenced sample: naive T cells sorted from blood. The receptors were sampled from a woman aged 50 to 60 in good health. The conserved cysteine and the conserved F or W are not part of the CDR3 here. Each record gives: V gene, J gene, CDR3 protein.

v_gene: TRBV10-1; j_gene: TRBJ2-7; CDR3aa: ASKRTLLDYEQY
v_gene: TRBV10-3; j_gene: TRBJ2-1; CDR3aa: AISELREQF
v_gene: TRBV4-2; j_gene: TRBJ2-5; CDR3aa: ASSQGSGLAGVRQETQY
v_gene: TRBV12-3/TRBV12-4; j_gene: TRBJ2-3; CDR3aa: ASTMTSGRGDTQY
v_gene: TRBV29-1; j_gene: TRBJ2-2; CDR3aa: SVEGGWGELF
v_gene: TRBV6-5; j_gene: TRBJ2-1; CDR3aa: ASSYSPRLAGGNEQF
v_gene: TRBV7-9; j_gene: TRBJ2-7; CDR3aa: ASSFPGGMSEQY
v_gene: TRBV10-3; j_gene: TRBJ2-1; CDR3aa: AIKGLAEYNEQF
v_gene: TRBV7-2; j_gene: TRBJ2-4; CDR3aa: ASSLENGQGAKNIQY
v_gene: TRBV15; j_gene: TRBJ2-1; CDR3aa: ATSRDPRTEPWNEQF
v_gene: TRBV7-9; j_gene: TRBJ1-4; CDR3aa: ASSWGTNEKLF
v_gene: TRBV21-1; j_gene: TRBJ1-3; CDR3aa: ASSIVGGANTIY
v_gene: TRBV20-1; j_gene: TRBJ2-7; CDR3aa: SAREWTSDEQY
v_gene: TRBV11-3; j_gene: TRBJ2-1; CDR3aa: ASSNTGEVHNEQF
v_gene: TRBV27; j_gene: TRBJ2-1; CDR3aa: ASRQLADNEQF
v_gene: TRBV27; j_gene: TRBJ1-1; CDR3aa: ASSLLGDSNTEAF
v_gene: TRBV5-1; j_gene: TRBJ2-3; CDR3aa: ASSLPRGSTDTQY
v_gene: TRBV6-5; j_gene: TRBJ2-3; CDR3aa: ASSHGTSSTDTQY
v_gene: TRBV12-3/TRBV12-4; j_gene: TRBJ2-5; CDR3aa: ASSLLAGQETQY
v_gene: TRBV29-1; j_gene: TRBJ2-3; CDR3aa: SVEGRQNTDTQY
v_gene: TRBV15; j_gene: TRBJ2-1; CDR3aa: ATSREAGRADEQF
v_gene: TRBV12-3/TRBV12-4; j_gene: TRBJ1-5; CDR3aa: ASSPRTGLYQPQH
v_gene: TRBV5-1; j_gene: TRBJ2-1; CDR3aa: ASSRTGTGSLYNEQF
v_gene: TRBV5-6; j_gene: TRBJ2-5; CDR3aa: ASSLGGMAQY